These 21 T cell receptor beta chains came from one sample sequenced in a study of beta chain features in type 1 diabetes. Study observations and caveats: In all four CD4+ subsets, TCRB CDR3 length was significantly, moderately reduced in type 1 diabetes.

These receptors lack a known antigen. All of the isolated RNA was reverse transcribed, so expressed TCRB transcripts were sequenced. Profiled with immunoSEQ multiplex PCR; TCRdb holds only in-frame clones, not every one. The data contain approximately 600,000 clones, roughly 12% of them seen just once; the ten biggest clones take up more than 0.1%. The sample comprised naive CD4+ T cells from blood. Every receptor here comes from a man aged 25 to 40 with type 1 diabetes.

This chain links TRBV7-2 with TRBJ2-7; 7 bases are shared with TRBD1. V lost 7 bases and J lost 6; bases outside the gene matches: 9. The CDR3 is made up of 13 amino acids. Germline V CDR1 and CDR2: SGHTA, FQGNSA. The CDR3 sequence is CASTRRAGGEQYF. CDR3 nucleotide sequence: TGTGCCAGCACCCGCCGGGCAGGGGGCGAGCAGTACTTC.

The chain couples TRBV4-3 to TRBJ1-1; TRBD1 matches 9 bases. Germline CDR1 and CDR2: LGHNA and YSLEER. J lost 1 base, V lost 4 bases, and 4 bases had no gene match. The CDR3 contains 15 residues. The CDR3 loop reads CASSLDRGWNTEAFF. CDR3 in DNA: TGCGCCAGCAGCCTGGACAGGGGTTGGAACACTGAAGCTTTCTTT.

This clone has just a few counts. The chain recombines TRBV30 with TRBJ2-7; D not resolved. Germline-derived CDR1 and CDR2 are GTSNPN and SVGIG (reference sequence). V lost 4 bases to trimming and J lost 0 bases, with 7 bases between them. The CDR3 is 12 amino acids. For the CDR3, the DNA is TGTGCCTGGAATCGGTACTCCTACGAGCAGTACTTC. Translating it yields CAWNRYSYEQYF.

The chain employs TRBV19 and TRBJ2-7, with 9 bases matching TRBD1. V shed 4 bases and J 3 bases; nucleotides not matched to a gene: 7. This CDR3 is built from 15 residues. Germline V gives CDR1 LNHDA, CDR2 SQIVND (reference sequence). The CDR3 region has the DNA TGTGCCAGTAGTACGAGGGAGACAGGGGGCTACGAGCAGTACTTC. This encodes CASSTRETGGYEQYF.

This chain connects TRBV5-1 to TRBJ2-6, with 8 bases matching TRBD1. This CDR3 region has 19 residues. The germline gives CDR1 SGHRS, CDR2 YFSETQ. Trimming cost V 0 bases and J 0 bases; bases outside gene matches: 8. The DNA for the CDR3 is TGCGCCAGCAGCTTGGCGACAGGGGAACCTATCTCTGGGGCCAACGTCCTGACTTTC. Protein product: CASSLATGEPISGANVLTF.

The chain uses TRBV7-2 and TRBJ2-1, with 8 bases lining up with TRBD1. CDR3 length: 13 residues. Germline values: CDR1 SGHTA, CDR2 FQGNSA. DNA for the CDR3: TGTGCATCCCGGACAGGGAGTTACAATGAGCAGTTCTTC. Residues: CASRTGSYNEQFF.

This clone was picked up a small number of times. The chain combines TRBV19 with TRBJ1-5, with 9 nucleotides matching TRBD1. V was pared by 4 bases and J by 7 bases, with 8 bases of the junction left unmatched. The germline V gene has CDR1 LNHDA and CDR2 SQIVND (reference sequence). This CDR3 has 15 residues. The CDR3 loop is CASSTGDRENQPQHF. The DNA of the CDR3 is TGTGCCAGTAGTACTGGGGACAGGGAAAACCAGCCCCAGCATTTT. Full variable domain (outside the CDR3, taken from reference TRBV19 and TRBJ1-5): DGGITQSPKYLFRKEGQNVTLSCEQNLNHDAMYWYRQDPGQGLRLIYYSQIVNDFQKGDIAEGYSVSREKKESFPLTVTSAQKNPTAFYLCASSTGDRENQPQHFGDGTRLSIL.

The chain combines TRBV27 with TRBJ2-5; D uncertain. The CDR3 covers 15 residues. V lost 6 bases and J 1 base, leaving 15 bases between the germline ends. Per germline, CDR1 MNHEY and CDR2 SMNVEV (reference sequence). CDR3 sequence (DNA): TGTGCCAGCAGGCTGCTCCGGGCAGGCCAAGAGACCCAGTACTTC. Translated, it gives CASRLLRAGQETQYF.

This clone has only a few counts. The CDR3 DNA is TGCAGCGTTGAATTAGGGTTCGAGCAGTACTTC. Protein product: CSVELGFEQYF. This rearrangement joins TRBV29-1 to TRBJ2-7; D unresolved. Deletions cut 2 bases from V and 6 bases from J, with 8 bases between. This CDR3 spans 11 amino acids. The V gene's germline CDR1 is SQVTM and CDR2 ANQGSEA.

This clone was seen a handful of times. This chain connects TRBV29-1 to TRBJ1-4, with D perhaps TRBD1 (5 bases). Germline V gene data show CDR1 as SQVTM and CDR2 as ANQGSEA. The CDR3 has 14 amino acids. V shed 6 bases and J shed 2 bases, with 13 bases lying between them. CDR3 DNA: TGCAGCGTATTAGATGGGACTACTAATGAAAAACTGTTTTTT. It encodes CSVLDGTTNEKLFF.

This clone has more than one count but fewer than ten. V and J are TRBV4-2 and TRBJ1-2, with 8 bases matching TRBD1. This CDR3 contains 18 residues. The germline gives CDR1 LGHNA, CDR2 YNFKEQ. Germline trimming cut 0 bases from V and 7 bases from J; bases unmatched to any gene: 16. CDR3 in DNA: TGTGCCAGCAGCCAAGATACGGCAGGGGGCCGTTACAATCGTGGCTACACCTTC. Its translation: CASSQDTAGGRYNRGYTF.

This chain links TRBV9 with TRBJ2-7, with D perhaps matching TRBD2 (5 bases). CDR3 length: 14 amino acids. Germline CDR1 is SGDLS and CDR2 is YYNGEE. The germline V and J ends were trimmed by 4 bases and 4 bases, with 15 bases remaining between them. CDR3 protein: CASSPRGQLYEQYF. CDR3 DNA sequence: TGTGCCAGCAGCCCCCGAGGGCAGCTGTACGAGCAGTACTTC.

This chain links TRBV14 with TRBJ2-1; D gene ambiguous. This CDR3 spans 15 amino acids. Trimming left V 0 bases short and J 7 bases short, with 13 bases between. The germline V gene has CDR1 SGHDN and CDR2 FVKESK. CDR3 sequence (DNA): TGTGCCAGCAGCCAAGATTATGACTGGTCGAATGAGCAGTTCTTC. Translated, it gives CASSQDYDWSNEQFF.

The V call is TRBV7-2, the J call TRBJ1-2, with D maybe TRBD1 (6 bases). V lost 1 base, J lost 4 bases, and 13 bases lay in between. This CDR3 comprises 15 residues. The V gene's germline CDR1 is SGHTA and CDR2 FQGNSA. The CDR3 region is CASSLGPGDLYGYTF. Here the CDR3 DNA reads TGTGCCAGCAGCTTAGGGCCAGGGGACCTCTATGGCTACACCTTC.

This clone was detected a few times. This chain links TRBV19 with TRBJ1-5; 11 nucleotides match TRBD1. This CDR3 spans 15 amino acids. CDR1 and CDR2 (germline): LNHDA, SQIVND (reference sequence). Unmatched junction bases numbered 5, after V lost 5 bases and J lost 5 bases. CDR3 nucleotide sequence: TGTGCCAGTAGTCCCCAGGGACAGGGGGATCAGCCCCAGCATTTT. Translating it yields CASSPQGQGDQPQHF.

This clone was seen only a few times. V is TRBV19 and J is TRBJ1-1; unclear D gene. The germline V and J ends were trimmed by 8 bases and 1 base, with 5 bases remaining between them. The CDR3 runs to 11 residues. Germline V gene data show CDR1 as LNHDA and CDR2 as SQIVND (reference sequence). The CDR3 spells CASGKNTEAFF. The CDR3 region has the DNA TGTGCCAGTGGGAAGAACACTGAAGCTTTCTTT. Full variable domain (missing parts from reference TRBV19 and TRBJ1-1): DGGITQSPKYLFRKEGQNVTLSCEQNLNHDAMYWYRQDPGQGLRLIYYSQIVNDFQKGDIAEGYSVSREKKESFPLTVTSAQKNPTAFYLCASGKNTEAFFGQGTRLTVV.

In this sample, this clone turned up a few times. The chain has TRBV7-2 and TRBJ2-1; no reliable D call. CDR3 length: 16 amino acids. V was cut by 5 bases and J by 4 bases, with 18 bases left in between. Germline assignment: CDR1 SGHTA and CDR2 FQGNSA. The CDR3 loop is CASSPSGGGYYNEQFF. CDR3 nucleotide sequence: TGTGCCAGCAGCCCTTCAGGTGGCGGTTATTACAATGAGCAGTTCTTC.

This chain joins TRBV4-2 and TRBJ2-1, with TRBD2 identical over 11 bases. From germline, CDR1 is LGHNA and CDR2 YNFKEQ. V gave up 2 bases and J gave up 7 bases; unmatched junction bases: 7. The CDR3 is 16 residues long. The CDR3 DNA sequence: TGTGCCAGCAGCCAATTGTCACTAGCGGGGGAGAATGAGCAGTTCTTC. This translates into CASSQLSLAGENEQFF.

This clone was counted only a few times. The chain carries TRBV7-9 and TRBJ2-1, with 8 bases identical to TRBD2. Germline loops: CDR1 SEHNR, CDR2 FQNEAQ (reference sequence). V shed 4 bases and J 1 base; nucleotides not matched to a gene: 9. The CDR3 is 17 amino acids. In nucleotides, the CDR3 is TGTGCCAGCAGCTCCGGGGGTAGCGGGGCGTCCTACAATGAGCAGTTCTTC. Translated, it gives CASSSGGSGASYNEQFF. Full variable domain (missing parts from reference TRBV7-9 and TRBJ2-1): DTGVSQNPRHKITKRGQNVTFRCDPISEHNRLYWYRQTLGQGPEFLTYFQNEAQLEKSRLLSDRFSAERPKGSFSTLEIQRTEQGDSAMYLCASSSGGSGASYNEQFFGPGTRLTVL.

The CDR3 is CASSERGTDTQYF. Written as DNA, the CDR3 is TGTGCCAGCAGTGAACGGGGCACAGATACGCAGTATTTT. This rearrangement joins TRBV6-1 to TRBJ2-3; D call uncertain. The CDR3 sequence is 13 residues long. V lost 2 bases and J 1 base, leaving 4 bases between the germline ends. CDR1 and CDR2 (germline): MNHNS, SASEGT.

This clone turned up a few times. Other DNA sequences from this sample encode an identical CDR3 as well. The chain uses TRBV29-1 and TRBJ2-5, with D possibly TRBD1 on 7 matching bases. The V gene's germline CDR1 is SQVTM and CDR2 ANQGSEA. The CDR3 has 12 amino acids. Trimming took 6 bases from V and 5 from J, leaving 13 bases between them. CDR3 residues: CSVAGGRETQYF. The CDR3, as DNA: TGCAGCGTCGCAGGGGGGCGGGAGACCCAGTACTTC.